Detailed here is one T cell receptor (beta chain). The antigen remains undetermined. The record originates from a study of shared clonotypes between healthy human individuals. The authors divided CD4+ cells into CD45RA+ naive and CD45RA-negative memory subsets. This CDR3 region has 15 residues. Germline V gives CDR1 SGHRS, CDR2 YFSETQ. V lost 0 bases to trimming and J lost 3 bases; unmatched junction nucleotides: 5. Study-level results: What naive subsets generally showed was a larger estimated richness than memory subsets showed. Among donors, clonotype sharing was expected to be affected by sequencing depth.

Sequenced by immunoSEQ multiplex PCR; TCRdb stores in-frame clones only, minus some. Of 2,100,000 or so clones in the sample, 90% to 97% were seen once. The sequenced sample was naive CD4+ T cells sorted from blood. Noted subset: CD45RA+ positively selected. The TCR originated in a man between 18 and 29 years old in good health. The chain joins TRBV5-1 to TRBJ2-5, with 7 bases matching TRBD2. The CDR3 region is CASSLARLAEETQYF. The CDR3 DNA reads as TGCGCCAGCAGCTTGGCCAGGCTAGCGGAAGAGACCCAGTACTTC.